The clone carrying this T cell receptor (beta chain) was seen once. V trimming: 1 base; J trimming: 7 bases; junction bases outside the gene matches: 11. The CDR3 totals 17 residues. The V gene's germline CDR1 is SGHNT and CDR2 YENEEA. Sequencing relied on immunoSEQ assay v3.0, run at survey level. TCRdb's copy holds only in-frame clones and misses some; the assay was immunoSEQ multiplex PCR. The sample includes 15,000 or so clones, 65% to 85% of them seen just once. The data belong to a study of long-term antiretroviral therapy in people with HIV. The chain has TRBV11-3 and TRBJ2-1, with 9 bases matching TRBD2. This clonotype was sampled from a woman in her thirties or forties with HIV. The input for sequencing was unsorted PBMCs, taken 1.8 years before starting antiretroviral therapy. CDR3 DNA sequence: TGTGCCAGCAGCTTAGGAACCGGGACTAGCAACGGGAATGAGCAGTTCTTC. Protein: CASSLGTGTSNGNEQFF.